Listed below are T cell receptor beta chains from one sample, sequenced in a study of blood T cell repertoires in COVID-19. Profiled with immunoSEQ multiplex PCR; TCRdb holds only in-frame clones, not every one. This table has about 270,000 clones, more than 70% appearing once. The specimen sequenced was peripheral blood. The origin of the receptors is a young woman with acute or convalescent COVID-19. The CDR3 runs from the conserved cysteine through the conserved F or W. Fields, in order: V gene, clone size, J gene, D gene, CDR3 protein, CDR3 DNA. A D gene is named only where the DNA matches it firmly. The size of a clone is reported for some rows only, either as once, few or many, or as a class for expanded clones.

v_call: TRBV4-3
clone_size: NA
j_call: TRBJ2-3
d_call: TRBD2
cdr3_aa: CASSPNPSGRAGADTQYF
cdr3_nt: TGCGCCAGCAGCCCCAACCCTAGCGGGAGGGCCGGTGCAGATACGCAGTATTTT

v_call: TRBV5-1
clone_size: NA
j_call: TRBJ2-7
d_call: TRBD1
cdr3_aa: CASSYTATGISYEQYF
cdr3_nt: TGCGCCAGCAGCTATACGGCGACAGGGATCTCCTACGAGCAGTACTTC

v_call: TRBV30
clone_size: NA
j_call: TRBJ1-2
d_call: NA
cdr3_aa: CAWIVGGRGYTF
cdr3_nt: TGTGCCTGGATCGTAGGGGGACGCGGCTACACCTTC

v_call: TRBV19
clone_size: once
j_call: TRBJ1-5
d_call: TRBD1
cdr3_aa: CASNPDRGNQPQHF
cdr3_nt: TGTGCCAGTAACCCGGACAGGGGAAATCAGCCCCAGCATTTT

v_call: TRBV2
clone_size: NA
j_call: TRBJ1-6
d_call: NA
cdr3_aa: CASHPSDNSYSPLHF
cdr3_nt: TGTGCCAGCCATCCTTCGGACAATTCATATTCACCCCTCCACTTT

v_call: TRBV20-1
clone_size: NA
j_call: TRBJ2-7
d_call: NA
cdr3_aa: CSASTVAVLGEQYF
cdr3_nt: TGCAGTGCTAGTACGGTAGCAGTGTTAGGCGAGCAGTACTTC

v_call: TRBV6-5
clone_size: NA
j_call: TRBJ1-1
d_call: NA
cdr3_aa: CASSKTGRGNTEAFF
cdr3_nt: TGTGCCAGCAGTAAAACAGGGAGAGGAAACACTGAAGCTTTCTTT

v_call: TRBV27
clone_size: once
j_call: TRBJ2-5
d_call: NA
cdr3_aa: CASSSGQGLWETQYF
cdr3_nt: NA

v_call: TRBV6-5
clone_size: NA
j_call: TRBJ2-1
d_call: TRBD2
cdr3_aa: CASSYKGRGLYNEQFF
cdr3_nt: TGTGCCAGCAGTTACAAGGGGCGGGGGTTGTACAATGAGCAGTTCTTC

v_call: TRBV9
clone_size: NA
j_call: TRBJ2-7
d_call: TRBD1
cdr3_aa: CASSVAPDRAYEQYF
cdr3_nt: TGTGCCAGCAGCGTAGCTCCAGACAGGGCCTACGAGCAGTACTTC

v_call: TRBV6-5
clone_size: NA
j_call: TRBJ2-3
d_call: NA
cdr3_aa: CASSYSETRSDTQYF
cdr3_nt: TGTGCCAGCAGTTACTCGGAGACTAGGTCAGATACGCAGTATTTT

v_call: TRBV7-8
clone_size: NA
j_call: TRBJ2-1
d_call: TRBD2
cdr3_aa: CASSLVRTRPYNEQFF
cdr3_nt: TGTGCCAGCAGCTTAGTTCGGACTAGACCATACAATGAGCAGTTCTTC

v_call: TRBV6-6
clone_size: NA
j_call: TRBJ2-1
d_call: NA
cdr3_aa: CASKFEGDEQFF
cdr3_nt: TGTGCCAGCAAGTTCGAGGGAGATGAGCAGTTCTTC

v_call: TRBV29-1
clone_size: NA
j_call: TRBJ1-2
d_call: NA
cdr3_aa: CSTRGREEGGYTF
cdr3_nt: TGCAGCACAAGAGGCCGGGAGGAGGGTGGCTACACCTTC

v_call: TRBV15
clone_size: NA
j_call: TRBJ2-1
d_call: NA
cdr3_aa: CATSDRDNEQFF
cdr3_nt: TGTGCCACCAGCGACAGAGACAATGAGCAGTTCTTC

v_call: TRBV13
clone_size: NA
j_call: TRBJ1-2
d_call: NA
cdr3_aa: CASSSGMYGYTF
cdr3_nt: TGTGCCAGCAGCTCCGGGATGTATGGCTACACCTTC

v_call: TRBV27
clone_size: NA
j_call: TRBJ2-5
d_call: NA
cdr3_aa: CASSPRLVQETQYF
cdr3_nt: TGTGCCAGCAGTCCAAGACTAGTCCAAGAGACCCAGTACTTC

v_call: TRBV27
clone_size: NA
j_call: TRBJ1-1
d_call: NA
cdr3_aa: CASSRQPGGAEAFF
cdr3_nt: TGTGCCAGCAGCCGACAGCCTGGCGGGGCTGAAGCTTTCTTT

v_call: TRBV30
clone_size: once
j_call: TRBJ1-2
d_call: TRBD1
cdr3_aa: CAWSPRTGGYTF
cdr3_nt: TGTGCCTGGAGTCCCCGGACAGGTGGCTACACCTTC

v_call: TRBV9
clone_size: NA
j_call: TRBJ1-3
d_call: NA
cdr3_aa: CASSAFPTRNTIYF
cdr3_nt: TGTGCCAGCAGCGCCTTCCCGACTAGAAACACCATATATTTT

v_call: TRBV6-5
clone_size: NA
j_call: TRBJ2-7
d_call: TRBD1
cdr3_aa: CASSYGTGAEQYF
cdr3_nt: TGTGCCAGCAGTTACGGGACAGGGGCAGAGCAGTACTTC

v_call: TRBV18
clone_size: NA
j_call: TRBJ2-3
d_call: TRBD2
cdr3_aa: CASSPGLASRADTQYF
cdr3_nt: TGTGCCAGCTCACCGGGACTAGCATCAAGGGCGGATACGCAGTATTTT

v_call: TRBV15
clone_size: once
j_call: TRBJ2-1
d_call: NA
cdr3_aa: CATSRDLPPTEQFF
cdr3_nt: TGTGCCACCAGCAGAGATCTACCTCCTACTGAGCAGTTCTTC

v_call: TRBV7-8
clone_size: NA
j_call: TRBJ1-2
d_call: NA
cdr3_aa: CASSLVYSQAYTF
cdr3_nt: TGTGCCAGCAGCTTAGTTTATTCACAGGCCTACACCTTC

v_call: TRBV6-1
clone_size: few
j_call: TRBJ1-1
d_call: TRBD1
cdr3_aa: CASSDELQGVAEAFF
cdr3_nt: TGTGCCAGCAGTGACGAATTACAGGGGGTAGCTGAAGCTTTCTTT

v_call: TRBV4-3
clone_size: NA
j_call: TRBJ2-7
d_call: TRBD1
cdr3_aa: CASSQQDRDLYEQYF
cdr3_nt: TGCGCCAGCAGCCAACAGGACAGGGACCTCTACGAGCAGTACTTC

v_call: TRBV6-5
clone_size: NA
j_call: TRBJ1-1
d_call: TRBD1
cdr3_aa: CASSYDRVNTEAFF
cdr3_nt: TGTGCCAGCAGTTACGACAGGGTGAACACTGAAGCTTTCTTT

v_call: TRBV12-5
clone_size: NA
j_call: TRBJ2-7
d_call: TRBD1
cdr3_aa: CASGGQGSTEQYF
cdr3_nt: TGTGCTAGTGGTGGACAGGGATCGACCGAGCAGTACTTC

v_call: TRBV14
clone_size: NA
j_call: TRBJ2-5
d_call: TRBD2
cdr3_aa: CASSPPVISGRADGKTQYF
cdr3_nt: TGTGCCAGCAGCCCCCCGGTAATTAGCGGGAGGGCCGACGGAAAGACCCAGTACTTC

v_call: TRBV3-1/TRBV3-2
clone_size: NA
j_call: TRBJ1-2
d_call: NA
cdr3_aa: CASSQDGGRNGYTF
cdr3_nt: TGTGCCAGCAGCCAAGATGGGGGCAGGAATGGCTACACCTTC

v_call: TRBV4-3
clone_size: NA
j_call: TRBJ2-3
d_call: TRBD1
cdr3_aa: CASSQRDRGPDTQYF
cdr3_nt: TGCGCCAGCAGCCAAAGGGACAGGGGACCAGATACGCAGTATTTT

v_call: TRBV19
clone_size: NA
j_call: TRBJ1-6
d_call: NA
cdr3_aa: CASSIGGASPLHF
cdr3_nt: TGTGCCAGTAGTATTGGTGGAGCTTCACCCCTCCACTTT

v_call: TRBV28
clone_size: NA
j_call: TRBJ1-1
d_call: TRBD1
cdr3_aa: CASSFPMRQGRTEAFF
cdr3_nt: TGTGCCAGCAGTTTCCCTATGAGACAGGGTCGCACTGAAGCTTTCTTT

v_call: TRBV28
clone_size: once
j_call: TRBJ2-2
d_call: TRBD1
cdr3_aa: CASKYWRQGNTGELFF
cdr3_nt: TGTGCCAGTAAATACTGGAGACAGGGGAACACCGGGGAGCTGTTTTTT

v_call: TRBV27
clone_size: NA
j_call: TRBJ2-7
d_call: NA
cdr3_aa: CASSLGGSYEQYF
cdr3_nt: TGTGCCAGCAGTTTAGGGGGCAGCTACGAGCAGTACTTC

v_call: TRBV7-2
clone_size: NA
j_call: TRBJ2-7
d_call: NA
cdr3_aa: CASSLGTGPYEQYF
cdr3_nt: TGTGCCAGCAGCTTGGGGACTGGACCCTACGAGCAGTACTTC

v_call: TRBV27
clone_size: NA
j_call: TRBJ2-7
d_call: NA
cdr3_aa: CASSSLAGSVGQYF
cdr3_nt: TGTGCCAGCAGTTCCCTAGCTGGGAGTGTTGGGCAGTACTTC

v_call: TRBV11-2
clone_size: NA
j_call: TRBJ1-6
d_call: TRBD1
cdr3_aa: CASSLGTGINSPLHF
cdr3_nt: TGTGCCAGCAGCTTAGGGACAGGCATTAATTCACCCCTCCACTTT

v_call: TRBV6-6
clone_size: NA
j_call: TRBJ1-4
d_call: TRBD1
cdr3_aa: CASSHPQGAGEKLFF
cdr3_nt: TGTGCCAGCAGCCACCCGCAGGGGGCTGGTGAAAAACTGTTTTTT

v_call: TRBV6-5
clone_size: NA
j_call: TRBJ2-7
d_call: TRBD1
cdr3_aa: CASSRQGPSGYEQYF
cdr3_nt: TGTGCCAGCAGTCGACAGGGACCCAGCGGCTACGAGCAGTACTTC

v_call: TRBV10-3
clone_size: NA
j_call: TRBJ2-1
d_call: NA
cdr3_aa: CAISESGGSGVYNEQFF
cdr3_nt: TGTGCCATCAGTGAGTCAGGGGGTAGTGGAGTCTACAATGAGCAGTTCTTC

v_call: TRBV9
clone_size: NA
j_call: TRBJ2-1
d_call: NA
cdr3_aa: CASSVGDFSSSYNEQFF
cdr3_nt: TGTGCCAGCAGCGTAGGGGACTTTTCGAGCTCCTACAATGAGCAGTTCTTC

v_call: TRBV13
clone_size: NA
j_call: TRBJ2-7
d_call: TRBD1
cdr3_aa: CASSPRDRPTYEQYF
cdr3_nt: TGTGCCAGCAGCCCCAGGGACAGGCCGACCTACGAGCAGTACTTC

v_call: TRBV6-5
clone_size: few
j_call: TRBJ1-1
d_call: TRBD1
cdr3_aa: CASSPRDRAGGTFF
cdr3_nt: TGTGCCAGCAGTCCCCGGGACAGGGCCGGTGGGACTTTCTTT

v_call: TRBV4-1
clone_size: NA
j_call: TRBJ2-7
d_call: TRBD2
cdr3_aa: CASSLDASGGLEQYF
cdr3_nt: TGCGCCAGCAGCCTAGACGCCAGCGGGGGGCTCGAGCAGTACTTC

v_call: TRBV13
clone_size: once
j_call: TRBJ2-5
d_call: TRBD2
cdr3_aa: CASSLGGLAGLETQYF
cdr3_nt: TGTGCCAGCAGCCTCGGTGGACTAGCGGGACTGGAGACCCAGTACTTC

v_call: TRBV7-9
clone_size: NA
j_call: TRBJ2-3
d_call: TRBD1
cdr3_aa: CASSSDRASTDTQYF
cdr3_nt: TGTGCCAGCAGCTCTGACAGGGCGTCCACAGATACGCAGTATTTT

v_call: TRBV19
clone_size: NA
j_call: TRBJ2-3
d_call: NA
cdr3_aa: CASSIEAGTDTQYF
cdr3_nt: TGTGCCAGTAGTATAGAAGCTGGCACAGATACGCAGTATTTT

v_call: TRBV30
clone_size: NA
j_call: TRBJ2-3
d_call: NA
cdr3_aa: CAWSYYSADTQYF
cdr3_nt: TGTGCCTGGAGTTACTATAGCGCAGATACGCAGTATTTT